These T cell receptor beta chains were read from a single sample in a study of vaccination effects on CD4 cells after COVID-19. The antigens these receptors bind are not known. Profiling relied on immunoSEQ multiplex PCR, and the TCRdb table lists in-frame clones only, not all of them. The data show tens of thousands of clones, around 75% seen once. Sequences were derived from CD4+ T cells from PBMCs cultured with HCoV-229E spike peptides, sampled after COVID-19 vaccination. The source of these receptors is a human donor who received a COVID-19 vaccine. Both conserved end residues are part of each CDR3. Fields, in order: CDR3 protein, CDR3 DNA, clone size, V gene, J gene, D gene. The D gene is left open where the match is weak. Clone size is shown for a subset of rows, as once, few, many or a class of expanded clone.

CDR3aa: CAINEGGFGNTIYF
CDR3nt: TGTGCCATCAATGAAGGAGGGTTTGGAAACACCATATATTTT
abundance: few
v_gene: TRBV10-3
j_gene: TRBJ1-3
d_gene: -

CDR3aa: CASSQWQSYTF
CDR3nt: TGTGCCAGCAGCCAATGGCAAAGCTACACCTTC
abundance: once
v_gene: TRBV3-1/TRBV3-2
j_gene: TRBJ1-2
d_gene: -

CDR3aa: CAISGTGMGTEAFF
CDR3nt: TGTGCCATCAGCGGCACGGGGATGGGCACTGAAGCTTTCTTT
abundance: -
v_gene: TRBV10-3
j_gene: TRBJ1-1
d_gene: -

CDR3aa: CASWRRNTEAFF
CDR3nt: TGTGCCAGCTGGCGCAGGAACACTGAAGCTTTCTTT
abundance: -
v_gene: TRBV6-5
j_gene: TRBJ1-1
d_gene: -

CDR3aa: CASSQRQGSADTQYF
CDR3nt: TGTGCCAGCAGCCAGAGACAGGGGTCGGCAGATACGCAGTATTTT
abundance: -
v_gene: TRBV3-1/TRBV3-2
j_gene: TRBJ2-3
d_gene: TRBD1

CDR3aa: CASSITGGTSTDTQYF
CDR3nt: TGTGCCAGCAGCATCACGGGGGGAACCTCCACAGATACGCAGTATTTT
abundance: -
v_gene: TRBV7-9
j_gene: TRBJ2-3
d_gene: TRBD2

CDR3aa: CASSFLAPSYNEQFF
CDR3nt: TGTGCCAGCAGTTTCCTGGCGCCCTCCTACAATGAGCAGTTCTTC
abundance: -
v_gene: TRBV6-7
j_gene: TRBJ2-1
d_gene: -

CDR3aa: CASSPQTSSGTQYF
CDR3nt: TGTGCCAGCTCACCCCAAACTAGCTCGGGGACCCAGTACTTC
abundance: -
v_gene: TRBV18
j_gene: TRBJ2-5
d_gene: -

CDR3aa: CASRKAGQGAMSEKLFF
CDR3nt: TGTGCCAGCAGGAAGGCGGGACAGGGAGCAATGAGTGAAAAACTGTTTTTT
abundance: once
v_gene: TRBV2
j_gene: TRBJ1-4
d_gene: TRBD1

CDR3aa: CASSEGTGRNYEQYF
CDR3nt: TGTGCCAGCAGTGAAGGGACAGGGAGAAACTACGAGCAGTACTTC
abundance: once
v_gene: TRBV27
j_gene: TRBJ2-7
d_gene: TRBD1

CDR3aa: CASSFGLAGDTQYF
CDR3nt: TGTGCCAGCTCATTTGGACTAGCGGGAGATACGCAGTATTTT
abundance: -
v_gene: TRBV18
j_gene: TRBJ2-3
d_gene: TRBD2

CDR3aa: CASSETGGGEKLFF
CDR3nt: TGTGCCAGCAGTGAAACAGGGGGAGGCGAAAAACTGTTTTTT
abundance: -
v_gene: TRBV25-1
j_gene: TRBJ1-4
d_gene: TRBD1

CDR3aa: CASSPSVNTEAFF
CDR3nt: TGTGCCAGCAGTCCCTCCGTGAACACTGAAGCTTTCTTT
abundance: few
v_gene: TRBV5-6
j_gene: TRBJ1-1
d_gene: -

CDR3aa: CARGPTHFYEQYF
CDR3nt: TGCGCCAGGGGCCCCACCCATTTCTACGAGCAGTACTTC
abundance: -
v_gene: TRBV5-1
j_gene: TRBJ2-7
d_gene: -

CDR3aa: CASSLGTGKNEAFF
CDR3nt: TGCGCCAGCAGCTTGGGGACAGGCAAAAATGAAGCTTTCTTT
abundance: -
v_gene: TRBV5-1
j_gene: TRBJ1-1
d_gene: TRBD1

CDR3aa: CASSIGTGEQYF
CDR3nt: TGTGCCAGTAGTATTGGGACGGGCGAGCAGTACTTC
abundance: -
v_gene: TRBV19
j_gene: TRBJ2-7
d_gene: -

CDR3aa: CASSRGRQETQYF
CDR3nt: TGCGCCAGCAGCCGGGGACGCCAAGAGACCCAGTACTTC
abundance: -
v_gene: TRBV5-1
j_gene: TRBJ2-5
d_gene: -

CDR3aa: CSVERFRNEQFF
CDR3nt: TGCAGCGTTGAGAGGTTTAGGAATGAGCAGTTCTTC
abundance: -
v_gene: TRBV29-1
j_gene: TRBJ2-1
d_gene: -

CDR3aa: CASSHPGQGDYGYTF
CDR3nt: TGTGCCAGTAGTCATCCCGGACAGGGGGACTATGGCTACACCTTC
abundance: -
v_gene: TRBV19
j_gene: TRBJ1-2
d_gene: TRBD1

CDR3aa: CASSLRGVSTDTQYF
CDR3nt: TGTGCCAGCAGCCTCCGGGGTGTGAGCACAGATACGCAGTATTTT
abundance: -
v_gene: TRBV11-2
j_gene: TRBJ2-3
d_gene: -

CDR3aa: CASSISSGGSSYEQYF
CDR3nt: TGTGCCAGTAGTATATCTTCTGGGGGGAGCTCCTACGAGCAGTACTTC
abundance: -
v_gene: TRBV19
j_gene: TRBJ2-7
d_gene: -

CDR3aa: CASGQTNQPQHF
CDR3nt: TGTGCCAGCGGGCAGACCAATCAGCCCCAGCATTTT
abundance: -
v_gene: TRBV6-6
j_gene: TRBJ1-5
d_gene: -

CDR3aa: CASTRKPSYGYTF
CDR3nt: TGTGCCAGCACCCGCAAACCCAGTTATGGCTACACCTTC
abundance: -
v_gene: TRBV7-2
j_gene: TRBJ1-2
d_gene: -

CDR3aa: CASRERSLNYEQYF
CDR3nt: TGTGCCAGCAGAGAGCGATCACTAAACTACGAGCAGTACTTC
abundance: -
v_gene: TRBV2
j_gene: TRBJ2-7
d_gene: -

CDR3aa: CASSLSLNTEAFF
CDR3nt: TGTGCCAGCAGCCTCAGCTTGAACACTGAAGCTTTCTTT
abundance: -
v_gene: TRBV12-3/TRBV12-4
j_gene: TRBJ1-1
d_gene: -

CDR3aa: CASSYSNGIQPQHF
CDR3nt: TGTGCCAGCAGTTACTCGAACGGGATTCAGCCCCAGCATTTT
abundance: -
v_gene: TRBV6-5
j_gene: TRBJ1-5
d_gene: -

CDR3aa: CASRAGTGGTGELFF
CDR3nt: TGCGCCAGCAGGGCCGGGACAGGGGGCACCGGGGAGCTGTTTTTT
abundance: -
v_gene: TRBV5-1
j_gene: TRBJ2-2
d_gene: TRBD1

CDR3aa: CASSQEINRGDGYTF
CDR3nt: TGTGCCAGCAGCCAAGAGATTAACAGGGGTGATGGCTACACCTTC
abundance: -
v_gene: TRBV3-1/TRBV3-2
j_gene: TRBJ1-2
d_gene: TRBD1

CDR3aa: CASSSWGGMNTEAFF
CDR3nt: TGTGCCAGCAGTTCCTGGGGGGGAATGAACACTGAAGCTTTCTTT
abundance: -
v_gene: TRBV6-5
j_gene: TRBJ1-1
d_gene: -

CDR3aa: CASSPAGTARVYGYTF
CDR3nt: TGCGCCAGCAGCCCAGCCGGGACGGCAAGGGTATATGGCTACACCTTC
abundance: -
v_gene: TRBV4-1
j_gene: TRBJ1-2
d_gene: -

CDR3aa: CASSDSSGGADTQYF
CDR3nt: TGTGCCAGCAGTGACTCTAGCGGGGGGGCAGATACGCAGTATTTT
abundance: -
v_gene: TRBV6-4
j_gene: TRBJ2-3
d_gene: TRBD2

CDR3aa: CASTGNTGELFF
CDR3nt: TGTGCCAGCACGGGGAACACCGGGGAGCTGTTTTTT
abundance: once
v_gene: TRBV6-4
j_gene: TRBJ2-2
d_gene: -

CDR3aa: CASSQAFGTGELFF
CDR3nt: TGTGCCAGCAGCCAGGCTTTCGGCACCGGGGAGCTGTTTTTT
abundance: -
v_gene: TRBV7-7
j_gene: TRBJ2-2
d_gene: -

CDR3aa: CASSLNRGYSPLHF
CDR3nt: TGTGCCAGCAGCTTAAACAGGGGGTATTCACCCCTCCACTTT
abundance: -
v_gene: TRBV7-2
j_gene: TRBJ1-6
d_gene: TRBD1

CDR3aa: CASSPDPGWSFTGTEAFF
CDR3nt: TGTGCCAGCAGCCCAGACCCCGGATGGAGCTTCACGGGGACTGAAGCTTTCTTT
abundance: few
v_gene: TRBV5-6
j_gene: TRBJ1-1
d_gene: -

CDR3aa: CASSLAYNARDYEQYF
CDR3nt: TGTGCCAGCAGCTTGGCCTATAACGCCCGCGACTACGAGCAGTACTTC
abundance: -
v_gene: TRBV5-5
j_gene: TRBJ2-7
d_gene: -

CDR3aa: CASSVGWGGNQPQHF
CDR3nt: TGTGCCAGCAGCGTTGGATGGGGGGGAAATCAGCCCCAGCATTTT
abundance: -
v_gene: TRBV5-8
j_gene: TRBJ1-5
d_gene: -

CDR3aa: CASSSPTISGELFF
CDR3nt: TGTGCCAGCAGCTCCCCCACTATATCCGGGGAGCTGTTTTTT
abundance: once
v_gene: TRBV5-6
j_gene: TRBJ2-2
d_gene: -

CDR3aa: CASRPRTSGSMSGELFF
CDR3nt: TGTGCCAGCAGACCACGGACTAGCGGGAGTATGTCCGGGGAGCTGTTTTTT
abundance: -
v_gene: TRBV7-9
j_gene: TRBJ2-2
d_gene: TRBD2

CDR3aa: CASSPYQGAVGYTF
CDR3nt: TGTGCCAGCTCACCTTACCAGGGGGCGGTTGGCTACACCTTC
abundance: -
v_gene: TRBV18
j_gene: TRBJ1-2
d_gene: TRBD1

CDR3aa: CASSLSGGNTIYF
CDR3nt: TGTGCCAGCAGCTTATCTGGGGGAAACACCATATATTTT
abundance: -
v_gene: TRBV11-2
j_gene: TRBJ1-3
d_gene: -

CDR3aa: CARGLAKFYMNTEAFF
CDR3nt: TGCGCCAGGGGGTTGGCCAAATTTTACATGAACACTGAAGCTTTCTTT
abundance: -
v_gene: TRBV10-1
j_gene: TRBJ1-1
d_gene: -

CDR3aa: CSARSQGADYGYTF
CDR3nt: TGCAGCGCTCGATCCCAGGGGGCGGACTATGGCTACACCTTC
abundance: -
v_gene: TRBV29-1
j_gene: TRBJ1-2
d_gene: TRBD1

CDR3aa: CAWSVALNTEAFF
CDR3nt: TGTGCCTGGAGTGTTGCCTTGAACACTGAAGCTTTCTTT
abundance: -
v_gene: TRBV30
j_gene: TRBJ1-1
d_gene: -

CDR3aa: CASSLESLGTGELFF
CDR3nt: TGTGCCAGCAGCTTAGAGTCCCTTGGGACCGGGGAGCTGTTTTTT
abundance: -
v_gene: TRBV7-6
j_gene: TRBJ2-2
d_gene: -

CDR3aa: CASSLVGLAGGNEQYF
CDR3nt: TGCGCCAGCAGCTTGGTAGGGCTAGCGGGAGGTAACGAGCAGTACTTC
abundance: -
v_gene: TRBV5-1
j_gene: TRBJ2-7
d_gene: TRBD2

CDR3aa: CASSLETPIFHHQPQHF
CDR3nt: TGTGCCAGCAGCCTGGAAACTCCCATTTTTCATCATCAGCCCCAGCATTTT
abundance: -
v_gene: TRBV3-1/TRBV3-2
j_gene: TRBJ1-5
d_gene: -

CDR3aa: CASTEQNTGELFF
CDR3nt: TGCGCCAGCACGGAACAGAACACCGGGGAGCTGTTTTTT
abundance: few
v_gene: TRBV5-1
j_gene: TRBJ2-2
d_gene: -

CDR3aa: CSARILVEQYF
CDR3nt: TGCAGTGCTAGAATACTCGTGGAGCAGTACTTC
abundance: -
v_gene: TRBV20-1
j_gene: TRBJ2-7
d_gene: -

CDR3aa: CASSINSNQPQHF
CDR3nt: TGTGCCAGCAGTATCAATAGCAATCAGCCCCAGCATTTT
abundance: once
v_gene: TRBV6-5
j_gene: TRBJ1-5
d_gene: -

CDR3aa: CASSLRGTSGGNEQFF
CDR3nt: TGTGCCAGCAGTCTCCGGGGGACTAGCGGCGGCAATGAGCAGTTCTTC
abundance: -
v_gene: TRBV11-2
j_gene: TRBJ2-1
d_gene: TRBD2

CDR3aa: CASSLVGPYYGYTF
CDR3nt: TGTGCCAGCAGCTTAGTAGGTCCCTACTATGGCTACACCTTC
abundance: -
v_gene: TRBV11-2
j_gene: TRBJ1-2
d_gene: -

CDR3aa: CASTRTGVYEQYF
CDR3nt: TGCGCCAGCACCCGGACAGGGGTCTACGAGCAGTACTTC
abundance: -
v_gene: TRBV23-1
j_gene: TRBJ2-7
d_gene: TRBD1

CDR3aa: CSVGGTTGADGYTF
CDR3nt: TGCAGCGTTGGGGGGACGACAGGAGCGGATGGCTACACCTTC
abundance: -
v_gene: TRBV29-1
j_gene: TRBJ1-2
d_gene: -

CDR3aa: CASSLELVRGHGYTF
CDR3nt: TGTGCCAGCAGCTTAGAATTGGTCAGGGGGCATGGCTACACCTTC
abundance: -
v_gene: TRBV7-9
j_gene: TRBJ1-2
d_gene: TRBD1

CDR3aa: CASSLELAGREQYF
CDR3nt: TGTGCCAGCAGCTTGGAGCTAGCGGGACGCGAGCAGTACTTC
abundance: -
v_gene: TRBV5-4
j_gene: TRBJ2-7
d_gene: TRBD2

CDR3aa: CASRDGRTDTQYF
CDR3nt: TGCGCCAGCCGGGACGGACGCACAGATACGCAGTATTTT
abundance: -
v_gene: TRBV5-1
j_gene: TRBJ2-3
d_gene: -

CDR3aa: CASSPRTEETQYF
CDR3nt: TGTGCCAGCTCACCACGGACAGAAGAGACCCAGTACTTC
abundance: -
v_gene: TRBV18
j_gene: TRBJ2-5
d_gene: -

CDR3aa: CASSPWTGGSSPLHF
CDR3nt: TGTGCCAGCAGCCCCTGGACAGGGGGCTCTTCACCCCTCCACTTT
abundance: few
v_gene: TRBV7-2
j_gene: TRBJ1-6
d_gene: TRBD1

CDR3aa: CASSIQGFQPQHF
CDR3nt: TGTGCCAGTAGTATTCAGGGGTTTCAGCCCCAGCATTTT
abundance: -
v_gene: TRBV19
j_gene: TRBJ1-5
d_gene: -